What follows are 24 T cell receptor beta chains derived from one specimen sequenced in a study of vaccination effects on CD4 cells after COVID-19. Measured with immunoSEQ multiplex PCR; TCRdb has only the in-frame clones, and not every one. The table lists about 33,000 clones, 72% of them singletons. Their cognate antigens are unknown. ViraFEST expansion of antigen-specific CD4+ T cells with viral peptide pools preceded sequencing. Investigators separated out CD4+ T cells once approximately 10 days of culture had passed. Two doses of BNT162b2 or mRNA-1273 vaccine were administered to participants. Sequenced material: CD4+ T cells from PBMCs cultured with HCoV-229E spike peptides, taken after COVID-19 vaccination. All receptors come from a human donor who received a COVID-19 vaccine.

The rearrangement joins TRBV5-1 to TRBJ2-5; D is unclear. The CDR3 is made up of 15 amino acids. V lost 4 bases and J 1 base, leaving 14 bases between the germline ends. The germline gives CDR1 SGHRS, CDR2 YFSETQ. The CDR3 sequence: CASSLYWTAQETQYF. The DNA of the CDR3 is TGCGCCAGCAGCCTATATTGGACGGCCCAAGAGACCCAGTACTTC.

The chain joins TRBV5-1 to TRBJ2-1; 8 bases align to TRBD2. V shed 7 bases, J shed 0 bases, and the junction held 3 bases outside the gene matches. The CDR3 totals 14 residues. The germline CDR1 and CDR2 sequences are SGHRS and YFSETQ. The CDR3 loop reads CASESGSSYNEQFF. The CDR3 nucleotides are TGCGCCAGCGAAAGCGGGAGCTCCTACAATGAGCAGTTCTTC.

CDR3 in amino acids: CASSISAGIEYNEQFF. The CDR3 coding sequence is TGTGCCAGTAGTATTTCGGCGGGAATCGAATACAATGAGCAGTTCTTC. This chain connects TRBV19 to TRBJ2-1, with D perhaps matching TRBD2 (6 bases). The CDR3 covers 16 residues. From germline, CDR1 is LNHDA and CDR2 SQIVND (reference sequence). The germline V and J ends were trimmed by 3 bases and 4 bases, with 16 bases remaining between them.

V and J are TRBV3-1 (or the pseudogene TRBV3-2) and TRBJ2-7, with D tentatively TRBD1 or TRBD2 (5 bases each). The V end was cut by 1 base, the J end by 0 bases, with 13 bases between. This CDR3 has 16 residues. Germline V gene lookup returns CDR1 LGHDT and CDR2 YNNKEL (reference sequence). CDR3 sequence reads: CASSQGWGRTSYEQYF. The CDR3 nucleotides are TGTGCCAGCAGCCAAGGCTGGGGACGGACCTCCTACGAGCAGTACTTC.

This clone has more than one count but fewer than ten. V and J are TRBV7-2 and TRBJ2-7; 9 nucleotides line up with TRBD2. The CDR3 is made up of 16 amino acids. V lost 5 bases to trimming and J lost 3 bases; unmatched junction nucleotides: 11. Germline V gives CDR1 SGHTA, CDR2 FQGNSA. The CDR3, as DNA: TGTGCCAGCAGCCGTTTCCGCGCGGGAGGGAACTACGAGCAGTACTTC. It specifies CASSRFRAGGNYEQYF.

The rearrangement links TRBV5-1 to TRBJ2-3, with a possible D match to TRBD2 (7 bases). CDR3 length equals 15 residues. The V gene's germline CDR1 is SGHRS and CDR2 YFSETQ. The ends were cut back, 6 bases at V and 1 base at J, with 15 bases in the middle. The CDR3 DNA sequence: TGCGCCAGCACAACGCGGGGGCCAGGCACAGATACGCAGTATTTT. Translating gives CASTTRGPGTDTQYF. The variable domain in full, with the rest retrieved from reference TRBV5-1 and TRBJ2-3, is KAGVTQTPRYLIKTRGQQVTLSCSPISGHRSVSWYQQTPGQGLQFLFEYFSETQRNKGNFPGRFSGRQFSNSRSEMNVSTLELGDSALYLCASTTRGPGTDTQYFGPGTRLTVL.

The V and J genes are TRBV12-3 or TRBV12-4 and TRBJ2-2; D perhaps matches TRBD2 (5 bases). Between the trimmed V and J ends, which lost 8 bases and 5 bases, there was a span of 9 bases. This CDR3 is built from 12 residues. Here the CDR3 DNA reads TGTGCCAGCCACGGGGTAACCGGGGAGCTGTTTTTT. This translates into CASHGVTGELFF.

This clone was observed once. J is TRBJ2-7 and V is TRBV3-1 (or the pseudogene TRBV3-2); 9 nucleotides match TRBD1. The V gene's germline CDR1 is LGHDT and CDR2 YNNKEL (reference sequence). CDR3 length: 15 residues. With 1 base clipped from V and 7 bases from J, the junction kept 8 bases outside the gene matches. CDR3 in amino acids: CASSQAWDREGEQYF. CDR3 nucleotide sequence: TGTGCCAGCAGCCAAGCCTGGGACAGGGAAGGAGAGCAGTACTTC.

The V gene is TRBV2, the J gene TRBJ2-5; D unresolved. Germline loops: CDR1 SNHLY, CDR2 FYNNEI. V lost 8 bases to trimming and J lost 5 bases, with 6 bases between them. This CDR3 has 10 amino acids. CDR3 region: CASGRETQYF. The DNA for the CDR3 is TGTGCCAGCGGTAGGGAGACCCAGTACTTC.

The V and J genes are TRBV12-3 or TRBV12-4 and TRBJ2-2, with D possibly TRBD2 on 6 matching bases. The ends were cut back, 3 bases at V and 7 bases at J, with 9 bases in the middle. The CDR3 extends over 13 amino acids. CDR3 loop: CASSFGSGGELFF. The CDR3 DNA reads as TGTGCCAGCAGTTTCGGGAGCGGCGGGGAGCTGTTTTTT.

Here the CDR3 reads CASSFWDRGDSSYEQYF. The CDR3 nucleotides are TGCGCCAGCAGCTTTTGGGACAGGGGGGATAGCTCCTACGAGCAGTACTTC. V is TRBV5-1 and J is TRBJ2-7; 11 bases align to TRBD1. The CDR3 length is 17 residues. The V gene end was trimmed by 2 bases and the J gene end by 0 bases; junction bases not matched to a gene: 7. Germline assignment: CDR1 SGHRS and CDR2 YFSETQ.

This chain uses TRBV20-1 with TRBJ1-2; D is possibly TRBD1 (6 bases). Trimming left V 5 bases short and J 5 bases short, with 9 bases between. The CDR3 has 11 residues. Germline V lookup: CDR1 DFQATT, CDR2 SNEGSKA (reference sequence). The CDR3 DNA reads as TGCAGTGCTTCGCAGGGGTATGGCTACACCTTC. It codes for CSASQGYGYTF.

This chain joins TRBV24-1 and TRBJ1-2; the D is unclear. V shed 12 bases and J shed 2 bases, with 15 bases lying between them. The CDR3 consists of 13 residues. Germline V gene data show CDR1 as KGHDR and CDR2 as SFDVKD. The CDR3 DNA sequence: TGTGCCGGAAAAAGGGAAGGGAACTATGGCTACACCTTC. Amino acid sequence: CAGKREGNYGYTF.

This clone has a single count. The chain combines TRBV19 with TRBJ2-3, with D possibly being TRBD2 (6 bases). Germline V lookup: CDR1 LNHDA, CDR2 SQIVND (reference sequence). The germline V and J ends were trimmed by 6 bases and 0 bases, with 16 bases remaining between them. CDR3 length: 16 residues. Written as DNA, the CDR3 is TGTGCCAGTAGGACAAACGGGGGAACTAGCACAGATACGCAGTATTTT. Its translation is CASRTNGGTSTDTQYF. The variable domain in full, with the rest retrieved from reference TRBV19 and TRBJ2-3, is DGGITQSPKYLFRKEGQNVTLSCEQNLNHDAMYWYRQDPGQGLRLIYYSQIVNDFQKGDIAEGYSVSREKKESFPLTVTSAQKNPTAFYLCASRTNGGTSTDTQYFGPGTRLTVL.

The rearrangement uses TRBV10-1 and TRBJ2-5; TRBD2 matches at 9 bases. CDR1 and CDR2 (germline): WNHNN, SYGVQD (reference sequence). The CDR3 has 15 amino acids. Germline trimming cut 6 bases from V and 1 base from J; bases unmatched to any gene: 6. CDR3 region: CASSPGGRVQETQYF. The CDR3 coding sequence is TGCGCCAGCAGCCCTGGCGGGAGGGTCCAAGAGACCCAGTACTTC.

The chain links TRBV7-6 to TRBJ2-2, with 7 bases aligning to TRBD2. The ends lost 1 base at V and 1 base at J; junction bases unmatched: 3. The CDR3 contains 16 residues. Germline lookup yields CDR1 SGHVS and CDR2 FNYEAQ. CDR3 amino acids: CASSLVAGGNTGELFF. The CDR3 region has the DNA TGTGCCAGCAGCTTAGTAGCGGGTGGGAACACCGGGGAGCTGTTTTTT.

This clone was seen once. The chain carries TRBV5-1 and TRBJ2-2; D ambiguous. The CDR3 has 14 residues. V was shortened by 6 bases and J by 0 bases, with 9 bases between the two germline ends. CDR1 and CDR2 from the germline V gene are SGHRS and YFSETQ. The CDR3 DNA follows: TGCGCCAGCAAGGAGCAGGCGAACACCGGGGAGCTGTTTTTT. As protein: CASKEQANTGELFF.

The chain recombines TRBV7-8 with TRBJ2-7; D is tentatively TRBD1 or TRBD2 (5 bases each). Germline CDR1 SGHVS, CDR2 FQNEAQ. This CDR3 spans 16 amino acids. The germline V and J ends were trimmed by 3 bases and 2 bases, with 17 bases remaining between them. The CDR3 coding sequence is TGTGCCAGCAGCTTTAAAGGCGCCAGGGACCCCTACGAGCAGTACTTC. Translating gives CASSFKGARDPYEQYF.

The chain has TRBV10-3 and TRBJ1-3; D not certain. The length of the CDR3 is 16 residues. Trimming removed 0 bases from V and 0 bases from J, with 9 bases in between. Germline V CDR1 and CDR2: ENHRY, SYGVKD. CDR3 amino acids: CAISESIGDSGNTIYF. The CDR3 DNA sequence: TGTGCCATCAGTGAGTCGATTGGGGACTCTGGAAACACCATATATTTT.

For this clone: Other DNA variants within this sample encode the same CDR3. The rearrangement uses TRBV30 and TRBJ2-5; the D is unclear. V was pared by 3 bases and J by 2 bases, with 10 bases between. The CDR3 extends over 13 amino acids. Germline CDR1 and CDR2: GTSNPN and SVGIG (reference sequence). The CDR3 DNA follows: TGTGCCTGGAGCCGTCGGTTACAAGAGACCCAGTACTTC. Translated, it gives CAWSRRLQETQYF. The full variable domain, its missing parts supplied by reference TRBV30 and TRBJ2-5, is SQTIHQWPATLVQPVGSPLSLECTVEGTSNPNLYWYRQAAGRGLQLLFYSVGIGQISSEVPQNLSASRPQDRQFILSSKKLLLSDSGFYLCAWSRRLQETQYFGPGTRLLVL.

The J gene is TRBJ1-2, the V gene TRBV7-9; tentatively, D is TRBD1 (5 bases). The CDR3 consists of 14 residues. Per germline, CDR1 SEHNR and CDR2 FQNEAQ (reference sequence). The V end was cut by 6 bases, the J end by 2 bases, with 13 bases between. CDR3 sequence reads: CASRGVGQNYGYTF. In DNA form, the CDR3 reads TGTGCCAGCAGGGGGGTGGGGCAGAACTATGGCTACACCTTC.

This clone was counted a single time. The genes are TRBV5-4 and TRBJ2-2, with a possible D match to TRBD2 (6 bases). Germline CDR1 SGHNT, CDR2 YYREEE (reference sequence). CDR3 length: 17 amino acids. Deletions cut 4 bases from V and 2 bases from J, with 18 bases between. CDR3 sequence: CASSPPGAGSNTGELFF. DNA of the CDR3: TGTGCCAGCAGCCCCCCAGGAGCGGGTTCCAACACCGGGGAGCTGTTTTTT.

The V call is TRBV5-4, the J call TRBJ2-3; 11 bases are a match to TRBD2. Trimming at V came to 4 bases and at J to 6 bases, leaving 4 bases not matched to a gene. CDR1 and CDR2 from the germline V gene are SGHNT and YYREEE (reference sequence). The CDR3 has 14 amino acids. CDR3 region: CASSPRTSGDTQYF. In DNA, the CDR3 is TGTGCCAGCAGCCCCAGGACTAGCGGGGATACGCAGTATTTT. The whole variable domain, remainder taken from reference TRBV5-4 and TRBJ2-3, is ETGVTQSPTHLIKTRGQQVTLRCSSQSGHNTVSWYQQALGQGPQFIFQYYREEENGRGNFPPRFSGLQFPNYSSELNVNALELDDSALYLCASSPRTSGDTQYFGPGTRLTVL.

This clone has only a few counts. This chain connects TRBV3-1 (or the pseudogene TRBV3-2) to TRBJ1-4, with 8 bases matching TRBD1. CDR1 and CDR2 from the germline V gene are LGHDT and YNNKEL (reference sequence). J was trimmed by 11 bases and V by 8 bases; bases with no gene match: 10. There are 13 residues in the CDR3. The CDR3 DNA reads as TGTGCCAGCGGAAACCTAGACAGGGGTAAACTGTTTTTT. It specifies CASGNLDRGKLFF.